The 6 T cell receptor beta chains presented below share a single source sample, sequenced in a study of neurological immune-mediated disorders. TCRdb processed the 5' RACE reads anew with MiXCR; each CDR3 protein has one entry. The table records 65,000 to 90,000 distinct CDR3 sequences, approximately 3.4% of them present only once. Sequenced: PBMCs. These receptors originate from a woman aged 50 to 65 with multiple sclerosis.

In this sample, this clonotype turned up many times. The genes are TRBV20-1 and TRBJ2-7; 8 nucleotides match TRBD1. Germline-derived CDR1 and CDR2 are DFQATT and SNEGSKA (reference sequence). V lost 5 bases and J lost 4; bases outside the gene matches: 7. This CDR3 is 13 amino acids long. CDR3 protein: CSAGRTGTYEQYV. CDR3 nucleotides: TGCAGTGCTGGGCGGACAGGGACGTACGAGCAGTACGTC.

This clonotype was recorded at least ten times. The V call is TRBV11-3, the J call TRBJ2-2, with D hard to call. V lost 7 bases and J lost 2, with 5 bases in between. There are 12 residues in the CDR3. In germline, CDR1 is SGHNT, CDR2 YENEEA. The CDR3 DNA sequence: TGTGCCAGCACTTTAAACACCGGGGAGCTGTTTTTT. Its protein product is CASTLNTGELFF. Full variable domain (remainder filled in from reference TRBV11-3 and TRBJ2-2): EAGVVQSPRYKIIEKKQPVAFWCNPISGHNTLYWYLQNLGQGPELLIRYENEEAVDDSQLPKDRFSAERLKGVDSTLKIQPAELGDSAVYLCASTLNTGELFFGEGSRLTVL.

This clonotype has a count of ten or more. V gene TRBV20-1 combines with J gene TRBJ2-2; TRBD1 matches at 10 bases. Germline trimming cut 3 bases from V and 6 bases from J; bases unmatched to any gene: 10. CDR3 size: 16 residues. Germline V gives CDR1 DFQATT, CDR2 SNEGSKA (reference sequence). CDR3 coding DNA: TGCAGTGCTAGTAAGGCCGGGACAGGGGCTCCCGGGGAGCTGTTTTTT. Its translation is CSASKAGTGAPGELFF.

In its sample, this clonotype was seen many times. The chain carries TRBV10-3 and TRBJ2-4; D possibly corresponds to TRBD1 (6 bases). CDR3 size: 14 residues. CDR1 is ENHRY and CDR2 is SYGVKD in the germline V gene. V was pared by 3 bases and J by 4 bases, with 10 bases between. In DNA form, the CDR3 reads TGTGCCATCAGTGAAGGGGGTGGGAAAAACATTCAGTACTTC. This translates into CAISEGGGKNIQYF.

This clonotype was picked up many times. The chain carries TRBV7-8 and TRBJ1-1, with D unclear. Trimming took off 2 bases at V and 2 bases at J, with 6 bases between the two ends. This CDR3 has 13 residues. Germline-derived CDR1 and CDR2 are SGHVS and FQNEAQ. The CDR3 loop is CASSLKTNTEAFF. CDR3 in DNA: TGTGCCAGCAGCTTAAAAACAAACACTGAAGCTTTCTTT.

This clonotype showed up many times. This rearrangement joins TRBV5-6 to TRBJ2-4; 7 bases fit TRBD2. This CDR3 is built from 15 residues. With V trimmed by 7 bases and J by 0 bases, 7 bases remained unmatched. From germline, CDR1 is SGHDT and CDR2 YYEEEE. CDR3 loop: CASGSGGLAKNIQYF. CDR3 coding DNA: TGTGCCAGCGGGTCCGGGGGGTTAGCCAAAAACATTCAGTACTTC.